This record covers a single T cell receptor (beta chain). These data come from a study of PD-L1 blockade in urothelial cancer. Overall study context: About nine tenths of the roughly 29 patients were men with bladder-origin urothelial cancer. T cell content in blood samples showed a median of around 140,000. Blood drawn 3 weeks (second dose) and 6 weeks after treatment start was analyzed.

The germline gives CDR1 SGHRS, CDR2 YFSETQ. CDR3 length: 14 residues. The ends lost 2 bases at V and 6 bases at J; junction bases unmatched: 1. TCRdb keeps only in-frame clones here, not all; method: immunoSEQ multiplex PCR. The data contain about 50,000 clones, roughly 80% of them seen just once; the ten biggest clones take up more than 3.5%. The chain couples TRBV5-1 to TRBJ2-3; 12 bases are shared with TRBD2. The sequence derives from a man between 65 and 80 years old with urothelial cancer. Sequenced material: PBMCs, taken around atezolizumab (anti-PD-L1) treatment. CDR3 bases: TGCGCCAGCAGCTTCGGGACTAGCGGGGATACGCAGTATTTT. Its translation: CASSFGTSGDTQYF.